The clone carrying this TCR beta chain was seen repeatedly, ten times or more. This sample was taken from a study of CD8 T cells in ankylosing spondylitis. Making use of molecular barcodes, quantitative 5'-RACE generated TCR beta libraries. TCRdb itself ran the 5' RACE reads through MiXCR, one entry per CDR3 protein. Of about 300,000 distinct CDR3 sequences in the sample, roughly 20% were seen once. Trimming took 2 bases from V and 6 from J, leaving 14 bases between them. The CDR3 sequence is 15 residues long. The clonotype comes from a female donor with ankylosing spondylitis or in good health (not recorded which). The sequencing input was blood, either unsorted or a sorted T cell fraction (not recorded which). The chain couples TRBV12-3 or TRBV12-4 to TRBJ2-1; TRBD1 is a possible D gene (6 bases). CDR3 bases: TGTGCCAGCAGTTTACCCAGGGGAGTAAGCAATGAGCAGTTCTTC. This sequence encodes CASSLPRGVSNEQFF.